The 9 T cell receptor beta chains in this list originate from one sample, sequenced in a study of vaccination and CD4 T cells after COVID-19 (dated by TCRdb to between 2021 and 2023). Receptor libraries were prepared by PCR. The instrument was an Illumina iSeq 100. DNA from cultured CD4+ T cells was subjected to TCR sequencing with the Oncomine TCR Beta short-read assay at the Johns Hopkins FTIC core. The public reads were quality trimmed at Q25 with fastp and then assembled into clones with MiXCR by TCRdb, keeping productive beta chains. Rows with a matching CDR3 protein are joined into one entry that keeps the most common DNA and genes. The sample profile shows about 19,000 distinct CDR3 sequences; around two fifths of them were found once. The ten largest make up roughly 13% of the sample. Antigens for these TCRs are unknown. According to the study, the label for this sample's treatment or condition signals: approximately 10-day PBMC culture with coronavirus spike peptide pools or control peptides (ViraFEST assay).

Sequencing used cultured CD4+ T cells from blood. These receptors all come from a human donor with COVID-19.

The V gene is TRBV28, the J gene TRBJ2-6; D call uncertain. This CDR3 is 15 amino acids long. Germline CDR1 and CDR2: MDHEN and SYDVKM. V gave up 5 bases and J gave up 0 bases, with 8 bases separating them. CDR3 residues: CASSTIGSGANVLTF. CDR3 nucleotides: TGTGCCAGCAGTACGATCGGCTCTGGGGCCAACGTCCTGACTTTC.

This clonotype was counted a few times. This chain uses TRBV2 with TRBJ1-1; 10 nucleotides agree with TRBD1. CDR1 is SNHLY and CDR2 is FYNNEI in the germline V gene. The CDR3 consists of 15 residues. The V and J ends lost 0 bases and 4 bases, in that order; junction bases with no gene match: 2. The CDR3 region is CASSEADRGGTEAFF. The CDR3 region has the DNA TGTGCCAGCAGTGAAGCGGACAGGGGGGGCACTGAAGCTTTCTTT.

The V call is TRBV20-1, the J call TRBJ1-1, with D possibly being TRBD1 (5 bases). Germline V gene data show CDR1 as DFQATT and CDR2 as SNEGSKA (reference sequence). The CDR3 has 15 amino acids. Trimming cost V 1 base and J 7 bases, with 19 bases left between them. The CDR3 here is CSARGGQRGGVEAFF. CDR3 DNA: TGCAGTGCTAGAGGCGGGCAAAGGGGCGGGGTTGAAGCTTTCTTT.

The chain has TRBV24-1 and TRBJ1-2; D is possibly TRBD1 (5 bases). This CDR3 has 15 residues. Trimming shortened V by 4 bases and J by 6 bases, and 17 bases separated the two germline ends. Germline CDR1 is KGHDR and CDR2 is SFDVKD. CDR3 nucleotides: TGTGCCACCAGTGACCCCGGGGCAGGGAATCATGGCTACACCTTC. Amino acid sequence: CATSDPGAGNHGYTF.

The V call is TRBV12-3 or TRBV12-4, the J call TRBJ2-3; 9 nucleotides align to TRBD2. The CDR3 totals 15 residues. Trimming cost V 3 bases and J 4 bases; bases outside gene matches: 5. CDR3 sequence (DNA): TGTGCCAGCAGTTTCGCGGGGGGGCGCGCAGATACGCAGTATTTT. It encodes CASSFAGGRADTQYF.

In this sample, this clonotype turned up once. This sequence joins TRBV5-1 and TRBJ2-2; D possibly corresponds to TRBD2 (6 bases). Trimming stripped 7 bases from V and 1 base from J, with 11 bases between. Germline lookup yields CDR1 SGHRS and CDR2 YFSETQ. The CDR3 length is 14 residues. The CDR3 region has the DNA TGCGCCAGCGCACTCGGGGGGAACACCGGGGAGCTGTTTTTT. This encodes CASALGGNTGELFF.

The chain is built from TRBV7-3 and TRBJ2-5, with 7 nucleotides matching TRBD1. Germline values: CDR1 SGHTA, CDR2 FQGTGA. This CDR3 comprises 14 residues. With V trimmed by 5 bases and J by 3 bases, 6 bases remained unmatched. The CDR3 region has the DNA TGTGCCAGCAGCCCCGGGGACAGAAAAGAGACCCAGTACTTC. Its protein is CASSPGDRKETQYF.

This clonotype was counted between two and nine times. The rearrangement joins TRBV11-3 to TRBJ1-1; D remains ambiguous. This CDR3 has 14 amino acids. Germline CDR1 and CDR2: SGHNT and YENEEA. V lost 1 base, J lost 1 base, and 7 bases lay in between. CDR3 loop: CASSLGKANTEAFF. CDR3 sequence (DNA): TGTGCCAGCAGCTTAGGTAAAGCGAACACTGAAGCTTTCTTT.

V is TRBV19 and J is TRBJ1-5, with 7 nucleotides matching TRBD1. The CDR3 length is 15 residues. The ends lost 6 bases at V and 2 bases at J; junction bases unmatched: 7. Germline V gene sequence: CDR1 LNHDA, CDR2 SQIVND (reference sequence). The CDR3 region is CASSEGALGNQPQHF. For the CDR3, the DNA is TGTGCCAGTAGCGAGGGGGCCTTGGGCAATCAGCCCCAGCATTTT.